Shown below are 2 T cell receptor beta chains from a single sample sequenced in a study of blood T cell repertoires in COVID-19. Clones were read by immunoSEQ multiplex PCR, and TCRdb kept only the in-frame ones, dropping some. Altogether approximately 110,000 clones are present, around 79% being singletons, with the ten largest covering around 20%. Material for sequencing was peripheral blood. These receptors were obtained from a man aged 65 to 79 with active or convalescent COVID-19.

This chain connects TRBV3-1 (or the pseudogene TRBV3-2) to TRBJ2-3; 8 positions match TRBD1. V dropped 4 bases and J dropped 1; count of bases not matched to a gene: 4. The CDR3 contains 15 residues. Per the germline V gene, CDR1 is LGHDT and CDR2 is YNNKEL (reference sequence). CDR3 in amino acids: CASSPGQGGTDTQYF. In DNA form, the CDR3 reads TGTGCCAGCAGCCCCGGACAGGGAGGCACAGATACGCAGTATTTT.

The chain combines TRBV2 with TRBJ1-3; D not resolved. V lost 7 bases, J lost 0 bases, and 10 bases lay in between. The CDR3 totals 14 residues. The germline V gene encodes CDR1 SNHLY and CDR2 FYNNEI. The CDR3 spells CASNERDSGNTIYF. The CDR3 DNA follows: TGTGCCAGCAACGAGCGGGACTCTGGAAACACCATATATTTT.